The 20 T cell receptor beta chains below were found in one sample sequenced in a study of CD8+ T cells in alopecia areata. The treatment was: oral pan-JAK inhibitor, 5-10 mg twice daily. Reverse transcription of extracted RNA yielded cDNA, which provided the sequencing template. Some clones are missing from TCRdb's copy, which holds only in-frame ones; the method was immunoSEQ multiplex PCR. The data hold about 180,000 clones, with roughly 50% observed a single time. The input for sequencing was CD8+ T cells sorted from blood, taken at week 24, from a patient treated with tofacitinib. The receptors were sampled from a human donor with alopecia areata.

The rearrangement joins TRBV5-1 to TRBJ2-7; TRBD1 is a possible D gene (6 bases). Germline assignment: CDR1 SGHRS and CDR2 YFSETQ. There are 13 residues in the CDR3. Trimming shortened V by 3 bases and J by 2 bases, and 9 bases separated the two germline ends. CDR3 protein: CASSSTGAYEQYF. CDR3 DNA: TGCGCCAGCAGCTCGACAGGTGCCTACGAGCAGTACTTC.

The chain is built from TRBV4-3 and TRBJ2-7; D ambiguous. V was clipped by 1 base and J by 3 bases, with 10 bases between them. Germline V gene lookup returns CDR1 LGHNA and CDR2 YSLEER. The CDR3 has 14 residues. The CDR3 nucleotides read TGCGCCAGCAGCCAAGCCGTTGGCGGCTACGAGCAGTACTTC. It encodes CASSQAVGGYEQYF.

The chain links TRBV7-9 to TRBJ2-4; no firm D call. This CDR3 region has 15 residues. Deletions cut 5 bases from V and 0 bases from J, with 11 bases between. The germline gives CDR1 SEHNR, CDR2 FQNEAQ (reference sequence). The CDR3 sequence is CASSPVSLAKNIQYF. The CDR3 region has the DNA TGTGCCAGCAGCCCCGTTTCGCTAGCCAAAAACATTCAGTACTTC.

This clone has only a few counts. The rearrangement links TRBV29-1 to TRBJ1-2; 9 positions agree with TRBD1. The CDR3 runs to 17 residues. CDR1 SQVTM and CDR2 ANQGSEA come from the germline V gene. V shed 1 base and J 0 bases; nucleotides not matched to a gene: 9. This chain's CDR3 is CSVEVRTGVSANYGYTF. For the CDR3, the DNA is TGCAGCGTTGAAGTTCGGACAGGGGTCTCAGCTAACTATGGCTACACCTTC.

The chain combines TRBV7-9 with TRBJ2-7, with 8 nucleotides matching TRBD1. CDR3 length: 13 amino acids. The V gene end was trimmed by 1 base and the J gene end by 13 bases; junction bases not matched to a gene: 9. Germline lookup yields CDR1 SEHNR and CDR2 FQNEAQ (reference sequence). For the CDR3, the DNA is TGTGCCAGCAGCTTAGTCGGGGGACAGGTCCCTTACTTC. It specifies CASSLVGGQVPYF.

The genes are TRBV5-6 and TRBJ1-1, with D possibly TRBD1 on 6 matching bases. Per germline, CDR1 SGHDT and CDR2 YYEEEE. V was trimmed by 6 bases and J by 7 bases, leaving 16 bases between them. The CDR3 totals 13 residues. DNA for the CDR3: TGTGCCAGCACGCAAGGGGGGGTCAGTGAAGCTTTCTTT. Its protein is CASTQGGVSEAFF. Supplemented by reference TRBV5-6 and TRBJ1-1, the full variable domain reads DAGVTQSPTHLIKTRGQQVTLRCSPKSGHDTVSWYQQALGQGPQFIFQYYEEEERQRGNFPDRFSGHQFPNYSSELNVNALLLGDSALYLCASTQGGVSEAFFGQGTRLTVV.

Only a few counts were recorded for this clone. The chain joins TRBV4-2 to TRBJ2-3; maybe TRBD2 (5 bases). The CDR3 extends over 16 amino acids. Trimming left V 4 bases short and J 1 base short, with 15 bases between. Germline lookup yields CDR1 LGHNA and CDR2 YNFKEQ. The CDR3 spells CASSPTPTKRTDTQYF. CDR3 sequence (DNA): TGTGCCAGCAGCCCCACACCGACTAAACGCACAGATACGCAGTATTTT.

There are a few counts of this clone. This rearrangement joins TRBV15 to TRBJ1-1, with 7 bases matching TRBD1. The V segment lost 3 bases and the J segment 4 bases; nucleotides outside the gene matches: 8. This CDR3 has 15 residues. The germline CDR1 and CDR2 sequences are LNHNV and YYDKDF (reference sequence). The DNA of the CDR3 is TGTGCCACCAGCAGCACACAGGGGTACGGCACTGAAGCTTTCTTT. It encodes CATSSTQGYGTEAFF.

The J gene is TRBJ1-5, the V gene TRBV4-2, with TRBD1 as a possible D gene (5 bases). CDR3 length: 17 amino acids. Between the trimmed V and J ends, which lost 5 bases and 7 bases, there was a span of 24 bases. The germline V gene has CDR1 LGHNA and CDR2 YNFKEQ. CDR3 DNA sequence: TGTGCCAGCAGCTTGGAAGGAGGTCAGGGTGCAAGACAGCCCCAGCATTTT. Translated, it gives CASSLEGGQGARQPQHF.

This clone was observed a few times. This rearrangement joins TRBV13 to TRBJ1-2, with D possibly being TRBD1 (5 bases). From germline, CDR1 is PRHDT and CDR2 FYEKMQ (reference sequence). CDR3 length: 15 residues. Trimming pared 5 bases from V and 4 bases from J, leaving 17 bases between. The CDR3 DNA reads TGTGCCAGCAGCCTCAACAGACAGAGCTCCTATGGCTACACCTTC. This translates into CASSLNRQSSYGYTF.

This clone was counted a few times. This chain connects TRBV14 to TRBJ2-7; no definite D call. CDR3 length: 12 residues. Germline V lookup: CDR1 SGHDN, CDR2 FVKESK. V lost 1 base, J lost 5 bases, and 6 bases lay in between. The DNA of the CDR3 is TGTGCCAGCAGCCAAGCGGTGAACGAGCAGTACTTC. It encodes CASSQAVNEQYF.

Only a few counts were recorded for this clone. The rearrangement links TRBV14 to TRBJ2-1; the match to TRBD2 covers 7 bases. Germline CDR1 reads SGHDN; CDR2 reads FVKESK. The CDR3 runs 18 residues. V lost 2 bases, J lost 4 bases, and 14 bases stayed unmatched. The CDR3 sequence: CASSQSLLGGGAYNEQFF. CDR3 bases: TGTGCCAGCAGCCAAAGCCTACTGGGCGGGGGAGCTTACAATGAGCAGTTCTTC. Drawing the rest from reference TRBV14 and TRBJ2-1, the complete variable domain is EAGVTQFPSHSVIEKGQTVTLRCDPISGHDNLYWYRRVMGKEIKFLLHFVKESKQDESGMPNNRFLAERTGGTYSTLKVQPAELEDSGVYFCASSQSLLGGGAYNEQFFGPGTRLTVL.

In DNA form, the CDR3 reads TGCGCCAGCAGACACAGGGTTGAGTCGACAGATACGCAGTATTTT. As protein: CASRHRVESTDTQYF. V usage is TRBV5-1 and J usage is TRBJ2-3, with TRBD1 as a possible D gene (6 bases). CDR1 is SGHRS and CDR2 is YFSETQ in the germline V gene. The CDR3 sequence is 15 residues long. Trimming took 5 bases from V and 3 from J, leaving 16 bases between them.

V usage is TRBV27 and J usage is TRBJ2-2, with TRBD1 matching over 8 bases. The CDR3 contains 16 residues. The V gene end was trimmed by 0 bases and the J gene end by 5 bases; junction bases not matched to a gene: 5. Germline CDR1 is MNHEY and CDR2 is SMNVEV (reference sequence). CDR3 DNA: TGTGCCAGCAGTTTATCCGGGACAGGAGGGACCGGGGAGCTGTTTTTT. Translated: CASSLSGTGGTGELFF.

The chain joins TRBV29-1 to TRBJ2-1, with TRBD2 matching 12 bases. Germline assignment: CDR1 SQVTM and CDR2 ANQGSEA. The CDR3 has 14 amino acids. V shed 7 bases, J shed 6 bases, and the junction held 7 bases outside the gene matches. DNA of the CDR3: TGCAGCGCCCTAGCGGGGGGGCGGGGCAATGAGCAGTTCTTC. The encoded protein is CSALAGGRGNEQFF.

This clone turned up a few times. The chain joins TRBV25-1 to TRBJ1-2, with 7 bases identical to TRBD1. The germline CDR1 and CDR2 sequences are MGHDK and SYGVNS. CDR3 length: 14 residues. V shed 2 bases, J shed 4 bases, and the junction held 4 bases outside the gene matches. This CDR3 reads CASSELPGGYGYTF. CDR3 sequence (DNA): TGTGCCAGCAGTGAACTCCCAGGGGGCTATGGCTACACCTTC.

This clone appeared a single time. This rearrangement joins TRBV5-6 to TRBJ1-2, with a weak D call TRBD1 (6 bases). Trimming removed 3 bases at V and 0 bases at J, with 9 bases between. Germline CDR1 is SGHDT and CDR2 is YYEEEE. The CDR3 contains 14 residues. CDR3 loop: CASSWDTSNYGYTF. DNA of the CDR3: TGTGCCAGCAGCTGGGACACCTCTAACTATGGCTACACCTTC.

The chain combines TRBV13 with TRBJ1-1; the match to TRBD1 covers 8 bases. The CDR3 sequence is 14 residues long. V dropped 4 bases and J dropped 4; count of bases not matched to a gene: 5. Germline assignment: CDR1 PRHDT and CDR2 FYEKMQ (reference sequence). CDR3 nucleotide sequence: TGTGCCAGCAGCTCTCAGGGGGCGGTCACTGAAGCTTTCTTT. Amino acid sequence: CASSSQGAVTEAFF. The entire variable domain, with the rest obtained from reference TRBV13 and TRBJ1-1, is as follows: AAGVIQSPRHLIKEKRETATLKCYPIPRHDTVYWYQQGPGQDPQFLISFYEKMQSDKGSIPDRFSAQQFSDYHSELNMSSLELGDSALYFCASSSQGAVTEAFFGQGTRLTVV.

This chain joins TRBV10-3 and TRBJ1-1, with D uncertain. V shed 9 bases and J shed 4 bases, with 9 bases lying between them. Germline CDR1 is ENHRY and CDR2 is SYGVKD. The CDR3 runs to 11 residues. The CDR3 DNA follows: TGTGCCATGAGAGGAGGCACTGAAGCTTTCTTT. Its protein product is CAMRGGTEAFF.

The J gene is TRBJ2-7, the V gene TRBV13; TRBD2 is a possible D gene (6 bases). Germline V gives CDR1 PRHDT, CDR2 FYEKMQ (reference sequence). The V end was cut by 4 bases, the J end by 0 bases, with 10 bases between. The CDR3 sequence is 14 residues long. DNA for the CDR3: TGTGCCAGCAGCTCCGCCGGGAGCTCCTACGAGCAGTACTTC. Its translation: CASSSAGSSYEQYF.